This entry concerns a single TCR beta chain. The antigen it recognizes is unknown. The entry originates in a study of monozygotic twins with inflammatory bowel disease (dated by TCRdb to between 2018 and 2021). Regarding the complete study: In total, some 30 monozygotic twin pairs made up the full study: 19 Danish pairs, all IBD-discordant, plus nine German pairs, of which four were IBD-concordant and five were IBD-discordant. The search for disease-associated traits relied mainly on comparing, within discordant pairs, IBD patients with their genetically identical healthy co-twins. Each individual had, on average, about 151 000 unique TCRalpha sequences and 181 000 unique TCRbeta sequences available for analysis. General study outcomes and caveats: Background noise and inter-individual variability may have been introduced into the repertoires by the differing immunosuppressive treatments among patients. A decrease in TCRbeta repertoire diversity, as measured by inverse Simpson index, was observed in IBD patients compared with their healthy co-twins. No difference in repertoire similarity was observed between concordant and discordant twins, possibly owing to limited statistical power. Different T cell subtypes could not be distinguished in the analysis. Compared with healthy twins, IBD patients had fewer clonotypes in common with other individuals, a difference most pronounced in patients showing signs of disease activity. No single strong signal or clonotype linked to IBD turned up in the results, so the idea that one exists was not supported.

The method was 5' RACE. The input for every TCR library was 3500 ng of total RNA. For each sample, cDNA was synthesized in eight separate reactions using SMARTScribe reverse transcriptase. During cDNA synthesis, template switching was used to introduce unique molecular identifiers that contained a 6-nucleotide sample barcode. Two nested PCRs of approximately 16 and 9 cycles amplified the TCRalpha and TCRbeta cDNA, and bead purification followed each PCR. Before amplification, cDNA was treated with uracil DNA-glycosylase and purified using the QIAquick PCR purification kit. In the second PCR, Illumina TruSeq-compatible adapters and sample-specific barcodes were added. Library quality and concentration were checked on TapeStation and Qubit, and libraries were pooled at around 4.7 ng each. Sequencing of the pooled libraries was done on an Illumina HiSeq2500 single-index Rapid Run using custom sequencing primers and 2 x 100 bp reads. The authors' pipeline ran thus. MiGEC version 1.2.6 was used for UMI-based consensus assembly to correct PCR and sequencing errors. MiXCR version 2.1.1 handled V(D)J alignment, clonotype assembly and CDR3 extraction. Normalisation of gene usage, clonotype sharing and MAIT/NKT TCR abundance was achieved by analysing the top 1000, 10 000 and 20 000 clonotypes per sample. Diversity was computed as the inverse Simpson index with the vegan R package after downsampling to 27 000 UMIs. Paired Mann-Whitney U tests on discordant twin pairs were used, with Benjamini-Hochberg multiple-testing correction. The reads were reprocessed in TCRdb, with one entry per CDR3 protein sequence and no accompanying DNA. The V and J calls and clone size are TCRdb's, not the authors'. The sample table records around 210,000 distinct CDR3 sequences. The ten largest account for roughly 8% of the sample.

From each donor, a roughly 2.7 ml peripheral blood sample was collected into PAXgene tubes and kept at -80 degrees C. Without T cell sorting, total RNA was isolated from whole blood using the PAXgene blood miRNA kit on an automated QIAcube. Deep TCRalpha and TCRbeta repertoire profiling with unique molecular barcoding was performed on peripheral blood of monozygotic twin pairs concordant or discordant for inflammatory bowel disease. Smoking habits were recorded for all twin pairs, and individuals were classified as current, former or never smokers. Inclusive of the bounding cysteine and phenylalanine, the CDR3 is 17 residues long. Only the protein is available. The germline V gene sets CDR1 to MGHRA and CDR2 to YSYEKL.

The origin of this receptor is a human donor with ulcerative colitis or Crohn's disease, or a healthy co-twin of an affected twin (not recorded which). Sequencing used blood. The chain uses TRBV4-1 and TRBJ2-2; TCRdb's D call, TRBD1, is unchecked because there is no DNA. The CDR3 sequence is CASSQETGGASTGELFF.